This T cell receptor (beta chain) derives from a study of blood T cells in healthy people across ages. Looking at the study overall: Using template switching, researchers captured about one barcoded beta molecule for each two T cells.

Using a J-beta primer mix together with a sample-barcoded 5' primer, a second PCR was run for about 7 to 12 cycles. Every cDNA was tagged by a template-switch adaptor with 12 random nucleotides. Every sample gave at least 2.5 million paired-end reads containing CDR3. From the 5' RACE reads, TCRdb called clonotypes with MiXCR, one entry per CDR3 protein. The profile shows around 870,000 distinct CDR3 sequences, 29% of them singletons. This clonotype was counted ten times or more. Germline trimming cut 2 bases from V and 3 bases from J; bases unmatched to any gene: 9. The germline CDR1 and CDR2 sequences are DFQATT and SNEGSKA (reference sequence). This CDR3 is built from 15 residues.

The TCR was taken from a woman of 80 years or more in good health. Input material: blood. V and J are TRBV20-1 and TRBJ2-7; 8 bases are shared with TRBD2. CDR3 protein: CSARSSRGGGYEQYF. In DNA, the CDR3 is TGCAGTGCTAGATCCAGCCGGGGGGGCGGCTACGAGCAGTACTTC.